This record looks at one T cell receptor beta chain sequence and its context. The sample belongs to a study of blood T cell repertoires in COVID-19. About the study: Sites across the United States, Italy and Spain contributed samples from acute and convalescent COVID-19. PBMCs, B-cell-depleted T cells, or T cells provided the cDNA or gDNA that made up the material.

The V end lost 3 bases, the J end lost 1 base, and 15 bases lay between the germline ends. The V gene's germline CDR1 is SGHTA and CDR2 FQGTGA. This CDR3 spans 16 amino acids. Study processing details: Reference gene primer amplification in the assay estimated nucleated cell counts. TCRdb keeps only in-frame clones here, not all; method: immunoSEQ multiplex PCR. V and J calls and clone size are those listed in that table; D and trimming were worked out from the DNA. The sample shows 100,000 or so clones, 80% to 90% of them seen only once. This sequence was found in a human donor in a cohort sampled during active COVID-19. V is TRBV7-3 and J is TRBJ2-5, with TRBD2 as a possible D gene (7 bases). Sequencing was performed on peripheral blood. The CDR3 sequence: CASSLRGGDIQETQYF. The CDR3 coding sequence is TGTGCCAGCAGCTTGAGGGGGGGAGATATCCAAGAGACCCAGTACTTC.